This entry concerns a single T cell receptor beta chain. Antigen specificity is unknown. This sample was included in a study of cytomegalovirus exposure and HLA in healthy donors. This table comes from immunoSEQ multiplex PCR, and its TCRdb copy is limited to in-frame clones, with some not included. This table has around 150,000 clones, 85% to 90% appearing once. General study points: In vitro data verified a few CMV-associated chains as specific for CMV antigens.

Germline trimming cut 0 bases from V and 3 bases from J; bases unmatched to any gene: 2. Germline V gene data show CDR1 as SGDLS and CDR2 as YYNGEE. CDR3 size: 15 residues. Sequencing was performed on PBMCs. The receptor was derived from a woman under 30 in good health and CMV-seropositive. The J gene is TRBJ2-7, the V gene TRBV9; TRBD2 matches at 11 bases. The CDR3 is CASSVGTSGSYEQYF. The CDR3 DNA is TGTGCCAGCAGCGTAGGAACTAGCGGGAGCTACGAGCAGTACTTC.